The 11 T cell receptor beta chains below all came from one sample that was sequenced in a study of beta chain features in type 1 diabetes. Isolated RNA was reverse transcribed in full, so expressed TCRB transcripts were sequenced. Sequenced by immunoSEQ multiplex PCR; TCRdb stores in-frame clones only, minus some. The table has about 340,000 clones, 9.3% seen once; the top ten hold around 1%. What these receptors recognize is not known. Study outcomes and limitations: Moderate yet significant TCRB CDR3 shortening was seen in Type 1 diabetes patients in all four CD4+ subsets.

Specimen: central memory CD4+ T cells from blood. Receptors originate from a man younger than 40 with type 1 diabetes.

The V call is TRBV2, the J call TRBJ2-1; 12 positions match TRBD2. Unmatched junction bases numbered 6, after V lost 3 bases and J lost 3 bases. Germline lookup yields CDR1 SNHLY and CDR2 FYNNEI. The CDR3 runs to 17 residues. The CDR3 here is CASSDGTSGPNYNEQFF. In DNA form, the CDR3 reads TGTGCCAGCAGTGATGGGACTAGCGGGCCGAACTACAATGAGCAGTTCTTC.

This clone was counted between two and nine times. The rearrangement links TRBV19 to TRBJ2-1; 9 bases are a match to TRBD2. The germline V gene encodes CDR1 LNHDA and CDR2 SQIVND (reference sequence). This CDR3 has 16 amino acids. V was pared by 0 bases and J by 4 bases, with 4 bases of the junction left unmatched. Here the CDR3 DNA reads TGTGCCAGTAGTATAGATGCGGGGGGGACTTACAATGAGCAGTTCTTC. Protein product: CASSIDAGGTYNEQFF.

The V call is TRBV5-6, the J call TRBJ2-7, with 7 bases fitting TRBD1. V shed 4 bases, J shed 5 bases, and the junction held 9 bases outside the gene matches. CDR3 size: 14 residues. Germline loops: CDR1 SGHDT, CDR2 YYEEEE. The DNA for the CDR3 is TGTGCCAGCAGCCCGGACAGGCTCCCCCACGAGCAGTACTTC. This encodes CASSPDRLPHEQYF.

The V and J genes are TRBV7-2 and TRBJ2-1; 7 bases align to TRBD1. V dropped 5 bases and J dropped 7; count of bases not matched to a gene: 14. The CDR3 consists of 16 residues. Germline loops: CDR1 SGHTA, CDR2 FQGNSA. CDR3 amino acids: CASSRQGTEPSNEQFF. The CDR3 DNA reads as TGTGCCAGCAGCCGCCAAGGGACAGAACCCTCTAATGAGCAGTTCTTC.

A note on this clone: Other DNA sequences in the same sample also yield this CDR3. DNA for the CDR3: TGCGCCAGCAGCCAAGATTATACGAGCGGACCGAACACCGGGGAGCTGTTTTTT. Its translation: CASSQDYTSGPNTGELFF. The V call is TRBV4-3, the J call TRBJ2-2; D is perhaps TRBD2 (5 bases). The V gene's germline CDR1 is LGHNA and CDR2 YSLEER. Trimming left V 0 bases short and J 0 bases short, with 14 bases between. The CDR3 has 18 residues.

This clone was seen only a few times. The chain couples TRBV7-7 to TRBJ2-5, with D hard to call. The CDR3 spans 14 residues. With 2 bases removed from V and 1 base from J, the gap between germline ends came to 8 bases. Germline V gives CDR1 SSHAT, CDR2 FNYEAQ (reference sequence). This chain's CDR3 is CASSLSSVQETQYF. CDR3 nucleotides: TGTGCCAGCAGCTTAAGCAGCGTCCAAGAGACCCAGTACTTC.

This clone has only a few counts. J is TRBJ2-5 and V is TRBV7-2, with D perhaps being TRBD1 or TRBD2 (6 bases each). Germline CDR1 SGHTA, CDR2 FQGNSA. Trimming removed 2 bases from V and 5 bases from J, with 18 bases in between. The length of the CDR3 is 16 residues. The CDR3 coding sequence is TGTGCCAGCAGCTTACAGACTAGAGGGGGTAGTGAGACCCAGTACTTC. Translated, it gives CASSLQTRGGSETQYF.

This clone was picked up a small number of times. The chain employs TRBV7-9 and TRBJ2-3; D is possibly TRBD1 or TRBD2 (5 bases each). The V end lost 0 bases, the J end lost 3 bases, and 10 bases lay between the germline ends. The CDR3 is 15 amino acids. Germline CDR1 reads SEHNR; CDR2 reads FQNEAQ (reference sequence). The CDR3 DNA follows: TGTGCCAGCAGCTTAGCGGTTGGGGGTACAGATACGCAGTATTTT. Protein sequence: CASSLAVGGTDTQYF.

This chain connects TRBV11-2 to TRBJ1-6; D might be TRBD1 (5 bases). Between the trimmed V and J ends, which lost 5 bases and 0 bases, there was a span of 8 bases. Per the germline V gene, CDR1 is SGHAT and CDR2 is FQNNGV. This CDR3 has 15 amino acids. The CDR3 here is CASSPGSSYNSPLHF. The CDR3 bases are TGTGCCAGCAGCCCAGGGAGCTCCTATAATTCACCCCTCCACTTT. Together with reference TRBV11-2 and TRBJ1-6, the CDR3 gives the full variable domain: EAGVAQSPRYKIIEKRQSVAFWCNPISGHATLYWYQQILGQGPKLLIQFQNNGVVDDSQLPKDRFSAERLKGVDSTLKIQPAKLEDSAVYLCASSPGSSYNSPLHFGNGTRLTVT.

The chain joins TRBV19 to TRBJ2-5; D remains unclear. Between the trimmed V and J ends, which lost 3 bases and 5 bases, there was a span of 10 bases. This CDR3 region has 13 residues. Germline-derived CDR1 and CDR2 are LNHDA and SQIVND (reference sequence). Written as DNA, the CDR3 is TGTGCCAGTAGTATTATTCCGCGGGAGACCCAGTACTTC. It encodes CASSIIPRETQYF.

The chain recombines TRBV27 with TRBJ1-2; D is unresolved. This CDR3 is 16 amino acids long. Germline V lookup: CDR1 MNHEY, CDR2 SMNVEV (reference sequence). Trimming removed 4 bases at V and 3 bases at J, with 18 bases between. The CDR3 coding sequence is TGTGCCAGCAGTTCCCTCGTCCCTATGGGCCACTATGGCTACACCTTC. Its translation: CASSSLVPMGHYGYTF.